These 22 T cell receptor beta chains share one sample of origin, sequenced in a study of T cells in Graves' hyperthyroidism and ophthalmopathy. From RNA transcripts, TCR beta CDR3 regions were amplified. The study used the HTBI primer set for a first-round RT-PCR of the TCR CDR3. TCRdb analysed the multiplex PCR reads with MiXCR anew, one entry per CDR3 protein. This repertoire shows some 460,000 distinct CDR3 sequences, around 14% found once; its top ten account for almost 8%. The specimen was blood. Every receptor here comes from a woman younger than 30 with Graves' hyperthyroidism.

This sequence joins TRBV11-2 and TRBJ2-2; 10 bases fit TRBD1. With V trimmed by 5 bases and J by 2 bases, 5 bases remained unmatched. CDR3 length: 16 amino acids. Germline V gene lookup returns CDR1 SGHAT and CDR2 FQNNGV. The CDR3 coding sequence is TGTGCCAGCAGCCGGACAGGGGGTCATAACACCGGGGAGCTGTTTTTT. Protein: CASSRTGGHNTGELFF.

This clonotype showed up just a few times. A much larger clone is a single base away; this may be a read error. CDR3 bases: TGTGCCAGCAGCCAAGGGGGCGCCGGGAACACCGGGGAGCTGTTTTTT. Its protein is CASSQGGAGNTGELFF. The chain has TRBV3-1 and TRBJ2-2; possibly TRBD1 for D (5 bases). The CDR3 has 16 residues. The germline V and J ends were trimmed by 1 base and 1 base, with 10 bases remaining between them. Germline loops: CDR1 LGHDT, CDR2 YNNKEL (reference sequence).

This clonotype was found many times. The chain uses TRBV5-1 and TRBJ1-2; perhaps TRBD1 as D (6 bases). Germline V gives CDR1 SGHRS, CDR2 YFSETQ. CDR3 size: 14 residues. V shed 0 bases and J shed 4 bases, with 10 bases lying between them. CDR3 nucleotides: TGCGCCAGCAGCTTGGAGGGGGAGGGCTATGGCTACACCTTC. The encoded protein is CASSLEGEGYGYTF.

This clonotype was seen at least ten times. The chain combines TRBV6-1 with TRBJ2-1; D remains ambiguous. This CDR3 region has 16 residues. Germline CDR1 MNHNS, CDR2 SASEGT. Trimming pared 0 bases from V and 1 base from J, leaving 10 bases between. CDR3 region: CASSEAGYKSYNEQFF. For the CDR3, the DNA is TGTGCCAGCAGTGAAGCGGGATACAAGTCCTACAATGAGCAGTTCTTC.

This clonotype has a count of ten or more. The chain employs TRBV12-3 or TRBV12-4 and TRBJ1-2; tentative D call: TRBD1 (6 bases). Deletions cut 8 bases from V and 2 bases from J, with 9 bases between. The CDR3 length is 12 residues. The CDR3 coding sequence is TGTGCCAGCGAGGGGGGGAACTATGGCTACACCTTC. It yields the protein CASEGGNYGYTF.

This clonotype was seen more than once but under ten times. The conserved closing phenylalanine or tryptophan is absent in this CDR3, likely reflecting a read error. This rearrangement joins TRBV28 to TRBJ2-7; 7 bases are shared with TRBD1. V shed 6 bases and J 1 base; nucleotides not matched to a gene: 9. CDR3 length: 15 residues. From germline, CDR1 is MDHEN and CDR2 SYDVKM. In DNA, the CDR3 is TGTGCCAGCAGCGTCCCGGGACAGTTATCCTACGAGCAGTACCTC. Translating it yields CASSVPGQLSYEQYL.

This clonotype has ten or more counts. The rearrangement links TRBV7-2 to TRBJ2-7; possible D gene TRBD2, 5 bases. The germline CDR1 and CDR2 sequences are SGHTA and FQGNSA. There are 14 residues in the CDR3. Trimming cost V 1 base and J 2 bases, with 9 bases left between them. The CDR3 is CASSLVPGTYEQYF. The CDR3 nucleotides are TGTGCCAGCAGCTTAGTCCCGGGAACCTACGAGCAGTACTTC.

A word on this clonotype: A read error is possible here, since a much larger clone lies one base away. This rearrangement joins TRBV6-5 to TRBJ2-7; D is possibly TRBD1 (6 bases). The DNA end lines up better with TRBJ2-1; the J call may be wrong. This CDR3 is 14 amino acids long. Germline loops: CDR1 MNHEY, CDR2 SVGAGI. Here the CDR3 reads CASSSPRTVYEQFF. As DNA, the CDR3 is TGTGCCAGCAGTTCTCCACGGACAGTCTACGAGCAGTTCTTC.

This chain uses TRBV2 with TRBJ2-1, with 7 nucleotides matching TRBD2. This CDR3 is 13 amino acids long. The germline gives CDR1 SNHLY, CDR2 FYNNEI. V dropped 8 bases and J dropped 1; count of bases not matched to a gene: 2. CDR3 bases: TGTGCCAGCGGGAGGGAATCCTACAATGAGCAGTTCTTC. It translates to CASGRESYNEQFF.

This clonotype has a count of ten or more. CDR3 coding DNA: TGTGCCTGGAGTGAAAGTCGATACAATGAGCAGTTCTTC. This codes for CAWSESRYNEQFF. The chain is built from TRBV30 and TRBJ2-1; D is undetermined. The V and J ends lost 1 base and 4 bases respectively, with 8 bases between them. The germline gives CDR1 GTSNPN, CDR2 SVGIG (reference sequence). This CDR3 spans 13 amino acids.

A note on this clonotype: The germline gene is not matched at one end of the junction; a read error may be the cause. The chain employs TRBV5-1 and TRBJ1-5, with a possible D match to TRBD1 (5 bases). The CDR3 covers 16 residues. Germline V gene lookup returns CDR1 SGHRS and CDR2 YFSETQ. The CDR3 region is CAGSTRDPGGNQPQHF. CDR3 coding DNA: TGCGCCGGCAGCACCCGGGACCCTGGGGGCAATCAGCCCCAGCATTTT. The variable domain in full, with the rest retrieved from reference TRBV5-1 and TRBJ1-5, is KAGVTQTPRYLIKTRGQQVTLSCSPISGHRSVSWYQQTPGQGLQFLFEYFSETQRNKGNFPGRFSGRQFSNSRSEMNVSTLELGDSALYLCAGSTRDPGGNQPQHFGDGTRLSIL.

The chain has TRBV5-1 and TRBJ2-3; 8 bases line up with TRBD1. This CDR3 spans 17 amino acids. Per the germline V gene, CDR1 is SGHRS and CDR2 is YFSETQ. Trimming at V came to 0 bases and at J to 0 bases, leaving 6 bases not matched to a gene. This chain's CDR3 is CASSLDQGAGSTDTQYF. CDR3 in DNA: TGCGCCAGCAGCTTGGATCAGGGGGCAGGGAGCACAGATACGCAGTATTTT.

This clonotype was counted between two and nine times. The chain recombines TRBV2 with TRBJ2-1; D gene ambiguous. This CDR3 region has 12 residues. V dropped 2 bases and J dropped 7 bases, with 6 bases sitting between them. The germline V gene has CDR1 SNHLY and CDR2 FYNNEI. DNA for the CDR3: TGTGCCAGCAGTGAACGCCGAAATGAGCAGTTCTTC. This translates into CASSERRNEQFF.

This clonotype was observed at least ten times. This chain uses TRBV6-6 with TRBJ2-7; D is unresolved. V lost 2 bases and J lost 2, with 13 bases in between. The CDR3 is 15 residues long. The germline V gene encodes CDR1 MNHNY and CDR2 SVGAGI (reference sequence). DNA for the CDR3: TGTGCCAGCAGTTACGAGGCAGGAAGGGCCTACGAGCAGTACTTC. This translates into CASSYEAGRAYEQYF.

In the case of this clonotype: A much larger clone differs by one base, so this may be a read error. The J gene is TRBJ2-1, the V gene TRBV6-1; D is unclear. V was pared by 5 bases and J by 9 bases, with 8 bases between. The germline gives CDR1 MNHNS, CDR2 SASEGT. This CDR3 region has 11 residues. CDR3 region: CASSFSGEQFF. CDR3 bases: TGTGCCAGCAGTTTTTCGGGTGAGCAGTTCTTC.

This clonotype was counted ten times or more. This chain joins TRBV10-3 and TRBJ1-1; no firm D call. The CDR3 contains 14 residues. V was clipped by 6 bases and J by 5 bases, with 16 bases between them. Germline CDR1 and CDR2: ENHRY and SYGVKD. CDR3 loop: CAIRPVLAGTEAFF. As DNA, the CDR3 is TGTGCCATCAGGCCGGTATTAGCGGGTACTGAAGCTTTCTTT.

Details on this clonotype: A read error may explain this, as a much larger clone is one base away. CDR3 nucleotides: TGTGCCATCAGTTACGTACAGTACAATGAGCAGTTCTTC. This translates into CAISYVQYNEQFF. The gene calls are TRBV10-3 and TRBJ2-1; D remains ambiguous. There are 13 residues in the CDR3. CDR1 is ENHRY and CDR2 is SYGVKD in the germline V gene. V was trimmed by 5 bases and J by 4 bases, leaving 9 bases between them.

This clonotype was recorded at least ten times. The chain carries TRBV12-3 or TRBV12-4 and TRBJ1-2, with unresolved D. The CDR3 contains 16 residues. Trimming cost V 7 bases and J 3 bases, with 21 bases left between them. CDR3 sequence reads: CASTLGRRRVDYGYTF. The CDR3 DNA reads TGTGCCAGCACCCTAGGACGGCGGCGCGTCGACTATGGCTACACCTTC.

This clonotype was detected a few times. V and J are TRBV5-1 and TRBJ1-5; D is possibly TRBD1 (5 bases). V dropped 0 bases and J dropped 4 bases, with 14 bases sitting between them. The germline V gene has CDR1 SGHRS and CDR2 YFSETQ. This CDR3 comprises 16 residues. The CDR3 DNA is TGCGCCAGCAGCTTGGACGGGTCGGGGGGGAATCAGCCCCAGCATTTT. The encoded protein is CASSLDGSGGNQPQHF.

The V and J genes are TRBV12-3 or TRBV12-4 and TRBJ1-5; no reliable D call. Trimming cost V 3 bases and J 1 base, with 16 bases left between them. The CDR3 covers 17 residues. For the CDR3, the DNA is TGTGCCAGCAGTTTGGCCCCCCCCGCAGGAAGCAATCAGCCCCAGCATTTT. Amino acid sequence: CASSLAPPAGSNQPQHF.

This clonotype was detected ten times or more. V usage is TRBV11-3 and J usage is TRBJ2-1, with 8 bases aligning to TRBD2. The ends lost 5 bases at V and 5 bases at J; junction bases unmatched: 5. Germline V gene data show CDR1 as SGHNT and CDR2 as YENEEA. The CDR3 spans 14 residues. The CDR3 here is CASSTRLANNEQFF. The CDR3 region has the DNA TGTGCCAGCAGCACCCGACTAGCGAACAATGAGCAGTTCTTC.

At least ten counts were recorded for this clonotype. The rearrangement joins TRBV29-1 to TRBJ1-1; weak D call: TRBD1 (5 bases). CDR1 SQVTM and CDR2 ANQGSEA come from the germline V gene. The CDR3 has 13 residues. Between the trimmed V and J ends, which lost 7 bases and 5 bases, there was a span of 17 bases. The CDR3 DNA follows: TGCAGCGCCAGGGACGGGTGGAGTACTGAAGCTTTCTTT. Translated: CSARDGWSTEAFF.